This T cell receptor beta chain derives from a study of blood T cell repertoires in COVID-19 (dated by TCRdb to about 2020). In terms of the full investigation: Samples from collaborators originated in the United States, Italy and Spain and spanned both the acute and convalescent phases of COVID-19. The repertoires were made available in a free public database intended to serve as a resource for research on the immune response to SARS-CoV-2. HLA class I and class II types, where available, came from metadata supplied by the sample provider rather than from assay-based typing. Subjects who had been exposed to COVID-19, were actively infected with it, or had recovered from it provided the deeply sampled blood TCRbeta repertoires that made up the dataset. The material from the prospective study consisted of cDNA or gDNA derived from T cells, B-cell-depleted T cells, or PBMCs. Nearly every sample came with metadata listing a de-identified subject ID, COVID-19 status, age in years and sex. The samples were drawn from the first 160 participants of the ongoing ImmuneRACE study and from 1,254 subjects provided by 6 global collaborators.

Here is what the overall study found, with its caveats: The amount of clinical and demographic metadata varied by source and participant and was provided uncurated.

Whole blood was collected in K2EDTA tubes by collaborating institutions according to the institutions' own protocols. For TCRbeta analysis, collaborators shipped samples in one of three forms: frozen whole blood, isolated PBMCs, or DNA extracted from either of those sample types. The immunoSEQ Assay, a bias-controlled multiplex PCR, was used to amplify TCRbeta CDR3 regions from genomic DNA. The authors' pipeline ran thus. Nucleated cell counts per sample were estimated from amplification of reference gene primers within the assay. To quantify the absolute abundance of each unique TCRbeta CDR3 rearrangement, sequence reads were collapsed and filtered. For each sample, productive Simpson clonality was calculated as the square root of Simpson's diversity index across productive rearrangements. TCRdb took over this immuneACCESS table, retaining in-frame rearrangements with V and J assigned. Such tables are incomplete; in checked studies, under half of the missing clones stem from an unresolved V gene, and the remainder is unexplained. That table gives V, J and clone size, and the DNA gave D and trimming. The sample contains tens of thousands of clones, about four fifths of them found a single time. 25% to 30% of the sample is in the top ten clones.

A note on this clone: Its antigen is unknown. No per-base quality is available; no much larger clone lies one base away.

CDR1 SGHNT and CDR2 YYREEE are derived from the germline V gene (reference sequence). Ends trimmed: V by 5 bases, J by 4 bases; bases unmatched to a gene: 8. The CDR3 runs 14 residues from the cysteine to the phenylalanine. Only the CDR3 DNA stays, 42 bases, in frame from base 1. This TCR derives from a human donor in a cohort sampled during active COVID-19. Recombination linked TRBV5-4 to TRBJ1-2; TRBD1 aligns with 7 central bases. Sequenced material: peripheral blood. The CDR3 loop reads CASSLNRGFYGYTF. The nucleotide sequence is TGTGCCAGCAGTTTGAACAGGGGTTTCTATGGCTACACCTTC.